This T cell receptor (beta chain) was captured by sequencing in a study of T cell changes during pregnancy in multiple sclerosis. The ends lost 8 bases at V and 0 bases at J; junction bases unmatched: 9. Looked up from germline, CDR1 is GTSNPN and CDR2 is SVGIG (reference sequence). The CDR3 is made up of 16 amino acids. The protocol was immunoSEQ multiplex PCR, while the TCRdb copy is restricted to in-frame clones and leaves out a portion. The sample lists roughly 40,000 clones; roughly 94% were seen once. The receptor was derived from a female donor with multiple sclerosis, enrolled in a pregnancy study. Sequenced here: peripheral blood, sampled in the third trimester of pregnancy. The chain employs TRBV30 and TRBJ2-2; 10 bases fit TRBD1. CDR3 region: CASRYGQGANTGELFF. The CDR3 DNA follows: TGTGCCAGTCGGTATGGACAGGGGGCGAACACCGGGGAGCTGTTTTTT. Variable domain in full (rest from reference TRBV30 and TRBJ2-2): SQTIHQWPATLVQPVGSPLSLECTVEGTSNPNLYWYRQAAGRGLQLLFYSVGIGQISSEVPQNLSASRPQDRQFILSSKKLLLSDSGFYLCASRYGQGANTGELFFGEGSRLTVL.